This TCR beta chain comes out of a study of T-cell reconstitution after alpha-beta-depleted transplantation in children. Broader study findings: It was surviving recipient T cells and thymic progenitors that gave some patients high TCRbeta diversity at day 60. Alpha-beta T cells about two months after transplant reportedly derived from several hundred expanded graft clones. When one year had passed after transplant, most T-cell counts and diversity came from newly produced T cells.

CDR1 and CDR2 from the germline V gene are MGHDK and SYGVNS. The CDR3 sequence is 14 residues long. V was pared by 3 bases and J by 4 bases, with 12 bases between. Unique molecular identifiers were used in preparing the TCRbeta library. TCRdb passed the PCR reads through MiXCR, listing each CDR3 protein once. The sample lists fewer than 700,000 distinct CDR3 sequences, about 21% occurring once. In regard to this clonotype: Its antigen remains unknown.

Sequenced material: PBMCs, mostly from graft donor cells, taken 360 days after TCRalphabeta/CD19-depleted stem cell transplant. The J gene is TRBJ1-2, the V gene TRBV25-1; no clear D gene. This receptor was obtained from a boy under two years old who had a stem cell transplant for acute myeloid leukemia, so the T cells may come from the graft donor. CDR3 region: CASSDGGSGYGYTF. Written as DNA, the CDR3 is TGTGCCAGCAGTGACGGTGGAAGTGGCTATGGCTACACCTTC.